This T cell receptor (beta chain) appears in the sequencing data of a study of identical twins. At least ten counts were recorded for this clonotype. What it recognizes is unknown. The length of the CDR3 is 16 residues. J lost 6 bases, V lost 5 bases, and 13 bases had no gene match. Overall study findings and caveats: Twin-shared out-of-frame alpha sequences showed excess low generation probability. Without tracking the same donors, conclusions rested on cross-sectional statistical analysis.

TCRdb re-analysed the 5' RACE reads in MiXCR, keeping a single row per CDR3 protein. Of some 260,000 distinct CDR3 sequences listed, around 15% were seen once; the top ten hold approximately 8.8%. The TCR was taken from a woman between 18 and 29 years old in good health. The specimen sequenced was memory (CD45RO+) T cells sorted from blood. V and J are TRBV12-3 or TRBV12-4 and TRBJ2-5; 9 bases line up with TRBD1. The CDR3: CASSPPGTGRLQTQYF. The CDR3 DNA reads TGTGCCAGCAGTCCCCCCGGGACAGGGAGGTTGCAGACCCAGTACTTC.